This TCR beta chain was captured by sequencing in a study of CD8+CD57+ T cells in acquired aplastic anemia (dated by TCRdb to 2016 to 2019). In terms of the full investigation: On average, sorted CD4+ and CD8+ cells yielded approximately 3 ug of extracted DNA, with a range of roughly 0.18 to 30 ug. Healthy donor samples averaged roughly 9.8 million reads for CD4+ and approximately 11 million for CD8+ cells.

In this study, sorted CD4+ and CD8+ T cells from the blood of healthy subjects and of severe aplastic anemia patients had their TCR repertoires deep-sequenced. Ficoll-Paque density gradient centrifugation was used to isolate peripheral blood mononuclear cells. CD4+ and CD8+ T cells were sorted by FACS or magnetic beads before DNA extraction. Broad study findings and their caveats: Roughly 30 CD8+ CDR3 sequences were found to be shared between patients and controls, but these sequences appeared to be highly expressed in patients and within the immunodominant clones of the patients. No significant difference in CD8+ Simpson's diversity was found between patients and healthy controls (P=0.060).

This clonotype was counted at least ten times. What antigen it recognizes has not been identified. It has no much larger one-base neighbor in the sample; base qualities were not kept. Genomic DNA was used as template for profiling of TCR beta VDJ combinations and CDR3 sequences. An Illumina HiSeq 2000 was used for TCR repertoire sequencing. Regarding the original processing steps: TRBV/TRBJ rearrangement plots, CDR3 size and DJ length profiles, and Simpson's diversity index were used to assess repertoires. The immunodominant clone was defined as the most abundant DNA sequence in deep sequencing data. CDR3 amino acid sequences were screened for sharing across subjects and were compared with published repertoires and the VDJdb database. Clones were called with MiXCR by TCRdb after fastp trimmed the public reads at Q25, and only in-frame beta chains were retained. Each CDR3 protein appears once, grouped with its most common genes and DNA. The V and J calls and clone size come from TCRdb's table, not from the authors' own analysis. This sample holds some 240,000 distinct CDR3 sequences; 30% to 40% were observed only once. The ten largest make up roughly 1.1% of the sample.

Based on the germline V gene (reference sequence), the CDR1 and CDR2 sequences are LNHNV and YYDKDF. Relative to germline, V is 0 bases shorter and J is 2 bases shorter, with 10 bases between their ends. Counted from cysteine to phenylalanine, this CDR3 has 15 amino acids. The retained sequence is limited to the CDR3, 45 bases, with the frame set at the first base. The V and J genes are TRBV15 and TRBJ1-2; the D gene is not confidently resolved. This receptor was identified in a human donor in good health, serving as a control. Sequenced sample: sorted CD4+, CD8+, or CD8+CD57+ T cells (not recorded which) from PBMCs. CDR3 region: CATSRDTTSNYGYTF. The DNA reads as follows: TGTGCCACCAGCAGAGATACCACAAGCAACTATGGCTACACCTTC.